The 8 T cell receptor beta chains listed next were all sequenced from one sample in a study of shared clonotypes between healthy human individuals. Assay used: immunoSEQ multiplex PCR; TCRdb lists only in-frame clones, some missing. This sample has 800,000 or so clones; 90% to 98% occur once, and the top ten carry less than 0.25%. The naive CD8 subset, CD45RO-negative cells positively selected for CCR7, excluded terminally differentiated effector memory CD45RA+ cells. Specimen: naive CD8+ T cells sorted from blood. The source is a man under 40 in good health.

The rearrangement links TRBV10-2 to TRBJ2-7; 8 nucleotides align to TRBD2. Germline CDR1 reads WSHSY; CDR2 reads SAAADI. CDR3 length: 16 residues. The junction had 9 bases not matched to a gene; V was cut back by 3 bases and J by 2 bases. The CDR3 DNA sequence: TGCGCCAGCAGTGAAGCTAGCGGGCTCCTAACCTACGAGCAGTACTTC. It yields the protein CASSEASGLLTYEQYF.

In this sample, this clone turned up a few times. V usage is TRBV27 and J usage is TRBJ1-2; TRBD1 aligns across 8 bases. V lost 5 bases to trimming and J lost 4 bases; unmatched junction nucleotides: 3. The CDR3 length is 13 residues. Germline V lookup: CDR1 MNHEY, CDR2 SMNVEV (reference sequence). The CDR3 reads CASSPGGGYGYTF. CDR3 DNA: TGTGCCAGCAGTCCAGGGGGCGGCTATGGCTACACCTTC.

This sequence joins TRBV27 and TRBJ2-3; D might be TRBD2 (6 bases). V was cut by 7 bases and J by 1 base, with 12 bases left in between. CDR3 length: 14 residues. Germline-derived CDR1 and CDR2 are MNHEY and SMNVEV (reference sequence). CDR3 region: CASKGTRRTDTQYF. CDR3 coding DNA: TGTGCCAGCAAAGGGACTCGCCGCACAGATACGCAGTATTTT.

The rearrangement uses TRBV15 and TRBJ2-5; D not resolved. The V gene's germline CDR1 is LNHNV and CDR2 YYDKDF (reference sequence). Trimming pared 4 bases from V and 5 bases from J, leaving 11 bases between. The CDR3 contains 13 residues. CDR3 in DNA: TGTGCCACCAGCACGGTGATATGGGAGACCCAGTACTTC. This codes for CATSTVIWETQYF.

This clone was recorded once. The chain recombines TRBV30 with TRBJ2-7, with D maybe TRBD1 (6 bases). The germline V gene encodes CDR1 GTSNPN and CDR2 SVGIG (reference sequence). The CDR3 covers 13 residues. Trimming shortened V by 2 bases and J by 9 bases, and 17 bases separated the two germline ends. The DNA for the CDR3 is TGTGCCTGGAGTAATGGGGACACCACAACGCAGTACTTC. This sequence encodes CAWSNGDTTTQYF.

The chain couples TRBV10-3 to TRBJ2-3; 12 positions agree with TRBD2. V was pared by 3 bases and J by 3 bases, with 7 bases of the junction left unmatched. The CDR3 is 17 amino acids. Germline V lookup: CDR1 ENHRY, CDR2 SYGVKD. CDR3 loop: CAISDVPGLAGTDTQYF. The CDR3 nucleotides read TGTGCCATCAGTGACGTACCGGGACTAGCGGGTACAGATACGCAGTATTTT.

This clone was recorded a few times. This sequence joins TRBV9 and TRBJ2-1; D not resolved. V was trimmed by 5 bases and J by 0 bases, leaving 9 bases between them. Germline V gene lookup returns CDR1 SGDLS and CDR2 YYNGEE. There are 14 residues in the CDR3. CDR3 in amino acids: CASSRQSSYNEQFF. The CDR3 nucleotides are TGTGCCAGCAGTAGGCAGTCCTCCTACAATGAGCAGTTCTTC.

V and J are TRBV27 and TRBJ2-7; 8 nucleotides match TRBD1. This CDR3 is built from 18 residues. V shed 4 bases and J 6 bases; nucleotides not matched to a gene: 20. CDR1 and CDR2 from the germline V gene are MNHEY and SMNVEV (reference sequence). The CDR3 region has the DNA TGTGCCAGCAGTTCTTTGGTAACCGGGACAGGTTATAAGAGCGAGCAGTACTTC. This translates into CASSSLVTGTGYKSEQYF.